A single sample is the source of the 7 T cell receptor beta chains below, sequenced in a study of blood T cell repertoires in COVID-19. Clones were sequenced by immunoSEQ multiplex PCR, and TCRdb holds only the in-frame ones, with some missing. Of over 350,000 clones listed, around 86% are singletons. Source material: peripheral blood. These receptors originate from a woman younger than 45 with active or convalescent COVID-19.

This clone was seen at least ten times. The rearrangement uses TRBV19 and TRBJ1-2; the match to TRBD1 covers 8 bases. The V segment lost 3 bases and the J segment 4 bases; nucleotides outside the gene matches: 7. CDR1 is LNHDA and CDR2 is SQIVND in the germline V gene (reference sequence). CDR3 length: 15 residues. The CDR3 sequence: CASSMGPGGAYGYTF. CDR3 in DNA: TGTGCCAGTAGTATGGGGCCAGGGGGCGCCTATGGCTACACCTTC.

This clone was seen a single time. J is TRBJ2-5 and V is TRBV14; perhaps TRBD2 as D (6 bases). The CDR3 loop spans 16 amino acids. The V gene lost 1 base and the J gene lost 0 bases, with 12 bases spanning the gap. The germline gives CDR1 SGHDN, CDR2 FVKESK. The CDR3, as DNA: TGTGCCAGCAGCCAAGTGGACTACCTGTACCAAGAGACCCAGTACTTC. It specifies CASSQVDYLYQETQYF. Variable domain in full (rest from reference TRBV14 and TRBJ2-5): EAGVTQFPSHSVIEKGQTVTLRCDPISGHDNLYWYRRVMGKEIKFLLHFVKESKQDESGMPNNRFLAERTGGTYSTLKVQPAELEDSGVYFCASSQVDYLYQETQYFGPGTRLLVL.

This rearrangement joins TRBV2 to TRBJ2-5; D gene uncertain. The CDR3 is 16 residues long. Trimming left V 3 bases short and J 1 base short, with 15 bases between. The germline CDR1 and CDR2 sequences are SNHLY and FYNNEI. The CDR3 is CASSEASRKAQETQYF. In DNA, the CDR3 is TGTGCCAGCAGTGAGGCTTCGCGGAAGGCCCAAGAGACCCAGTACTTC.

The genes are TRBV2 and TRBJ2-7, with 7 bases aligning to TRBD2. V lost 4 bases to trimming and J lost 0 bases; unmatched junction nucleotides: 3. This CDR3 contains 14 residues. CDR1 SNHLY and CDR2 FYNNEI come from the germline V gene. CDR3 region: CASSVGGGSYEQYF. In DNA, the CDR3 is TGTGCCAGCAGTGTTGGCGGGGGCTCCTACGAGCAGTACTTC.

CDR3 sequence (DNA): TGCGCCAGCAGCTTCGGGACAGGGCTGAACACTGAAGCTTTCTTT. Protein: CASSFGTGLNTEAFF. The gene calls are TRBV5-1 and TRBJ1-1, with 9 bases fitting TRBD1. The ends lost 2 bases at V and 0 bases at J; junction bases unmatched: 2. Germline V lookup: CDR1 SGHRS, CDR2 YFSETQ. The CDR3 runs to 15 residues. The complete variable domain, with remaining parts taken from reference TRBV5-1 and TRBJ1-1, reads KAGVTQTPRYLIKTRGQQVTLSCSPISGHRSVSWYQQTPGQGLQFLFEYFSETQRNKGNFPGRFSGRQFSNSRSEMNVSTLELGDSALYLCASSFGTGLNTEAFFGQGTRLTVV.

The chain combines TRBV29-1 with TRBJ1-2; the D is unclear. This CDR3 has 12 residues. CDR1 and CDR2 (germline): SQVTM, ANQGSEA. Trimming took 2 bases from V and 5 from J, leaving 9 bases between them. The CDR3 is CSVESRYYGYTF. The CDR3 DNA follows: TGCAGCGTTGAATCCCGCTATTATGGCTACACCTTC.

The chain joins TRBV4-2 to TRBJ1-2; 7 positions match TRBD1. CDR3 length: 14 residues. V lost 2 bases and J lost 5; bases outside the gene matches: 5. Germline V gene data show CDR1 as LGHNA and CDR2 as YNFKEQ. The CDR3 spells CASSQQGELYGYTF. DNA for the CDR3: TGTGCCAGCAGCCAACAGGGGGAGCTTTATGGCTACACCTTC.